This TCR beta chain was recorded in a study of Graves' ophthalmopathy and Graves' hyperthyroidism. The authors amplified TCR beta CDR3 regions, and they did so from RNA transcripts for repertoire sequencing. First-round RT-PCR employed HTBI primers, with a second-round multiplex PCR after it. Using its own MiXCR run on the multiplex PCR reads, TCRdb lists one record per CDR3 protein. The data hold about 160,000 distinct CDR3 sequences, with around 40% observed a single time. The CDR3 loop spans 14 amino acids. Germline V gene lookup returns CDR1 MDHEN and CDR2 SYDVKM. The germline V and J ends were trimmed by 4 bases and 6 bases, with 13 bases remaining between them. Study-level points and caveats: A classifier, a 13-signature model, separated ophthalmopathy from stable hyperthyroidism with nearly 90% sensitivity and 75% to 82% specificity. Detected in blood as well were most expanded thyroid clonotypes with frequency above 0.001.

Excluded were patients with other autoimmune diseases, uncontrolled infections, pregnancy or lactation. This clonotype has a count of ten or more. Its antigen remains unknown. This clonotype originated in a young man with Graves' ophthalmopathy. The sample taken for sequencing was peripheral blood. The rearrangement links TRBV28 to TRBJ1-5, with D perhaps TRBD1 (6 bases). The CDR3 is CASSSAQGSQPQHF. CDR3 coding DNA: TGTGCCAGCAGTTCCGCACAGGGCAGTCAGCCCCAGCATTTT.